Listed below are T cell receptor beta chains from one sample, sequenced in a study of T cell responses to AZD1222 COVID-19 vaccine. The data were produced by immunoSEQ multiplex PCR, yet TCRdb's version contains in-frame clones alone and is incomplete. The table lists 110,000 to 150,000 clones, about 90% of them singletons. The input for sequencing was peripheral blood, taken on day 0 of AZD1222 vaccination. The receptors were sampled from an adult in good health. Both conserved end residues are part of each CDR3. The D gene is left open where the match is weak. A clone size is listed for some rows: how often the clone was seen (once, few, many), or a class if it is expanded.

TRBJ1-4 | . | . | TRBV2 | TGTGCCAGCAGTGGAAAGGACAAGGTGGGGGAAAAACTGTTTTTT | CASSGKDKVGEKLFF
TRBJ1-3 | few | . | TRBV7-9 | TGTGCCAGCAGCTTAGAGAGTGGAGGCCCGAGAAACACCATATATTTT | CASSLESGGPRNTIYF
TRBJ2-7 | . | . | TRBV2 | TGTGCCAGCACCCCCGTTGGAGGGCGCACCTACGAGCAGTACTTC | CASTPVGGRTYEQYF
TRBJ2-3 | . | TRBD2 | TRBV6-5 | TGTGCCAGCAGTTACCGAGCGGGGGGGTACACAGATACGCAGTATTTT | CASSYRAGGYTDTQYF
TRBJ2-6 | . | . | TRBV4-2 | TGTGCCAGCAGCCAAGAAATGGGTACTGCTGGGGCCAACGTCCTGACTTTC | CASSQEMGTAGANVLTF
TRBJ1-1 | . | TRBD1 | TRBV6-5 | TGTGCCAGCAGCCGGGACAGAATGAACACTGAAGCTTTCTTT | CASSRDRMNTEAFF
TRBJ1-2 | . | . | TRBV5-1 | TGCGCCAGCACGGCAGGGTCGATACCCTATGGCTACACCTTC | CASTAGSIPYGYTF
TRBJ1-2 | . | TRBD1 | TRBV7-9 | TGTGCCAGCAGCTTCCAAATTGACAGGGGGCACGGCTATGGCTACACCTTC | CASSFQIDRGHGYGYTF
TRBJ1-1 | . | . | TRBV3-1/TRBV3-2 | TGTGCCAGCAGCCAAGTAGAGGGAGGTACTGAAGCTTTCTTT | CASSQVEGGTEAFF
TRBJ2-1 | . | . | TRBV19 | TGTGCCAGTAGTATAGTGGCTCCTAATGAGCAGTTCTTC | CASSIVAPNEQFF
TRBJ2-7 | . | TRBD2 | TRBV28 | TGTGCCAGCAGTACTAGCGGGGCGTCCTACGAGCAGTACTTC | CASSTSGASYEQYF
TRBJ1-1 | . | TRBD1 | TRBV7-2 | TGTGCCAGCAGAGACCGGGACAGGGGAATGAACGCTGAAGCTTTCTTT | CASRDRDRGMNAEAFF
TRBJ2-7 | . | . | TRBV5-1 | TGCGCCAGCAGCCCGGGCGCAGCCGGCGTCTACGAGCAGTACTTC | CASSPGAAGVYEQYF
TRBJ1-1 | . | . | TRBV18 | TGTGCCAGCTCCCGACAAGTGAACACTGAAGCTTTCTTT | CASSRQVNTEAFF
TRBJ2-5 | . | . | TRBV5-1 | TGCGCCAGCAGCGGGTCTACTAGGGAGACCCAGTACTTC | CASSGSTRETQYF
TRBJ2-2 | . | TRBD1 | TRBV19 | TGTGCCAGTGCTAAACCGGGACAGGGGGCCACCGGGGAGCTGTTTTTT | CASAKPGQGATGELFF
TRBJ1-2 | once | TRBD1 | TRBV27 | TGTGCCAGCAGTGAGCGGACAGGCCGCCATGGCTACACCTTC | CASSERTGRHGYTF
TRBJ2-1 | . | . | TRBV20-1 | TGCAGTGCTACCTACAATGAGCAGTTCTTC | CSATYNEQFF
TRBJ2-3 | once | . | TRBV18 | TGTGCCAGCTCACCACCGACAGGCACAGATACGCAGTATTTT | CASSPPTGTDTQYF
TRBJ1-3 | . | . | TRBV4-3 | TGCGCCAGCAGCCAAGGAACAGGGACTGGAAACACCATATATTTT | CASSQGTGTGNTIYF
TRBJ2-7 | . | TRBD1 | TRBV18 | TGTGCCAGCTCACCCTTGGACAGGGTGGCCCACGAGCAGTACTTC | CASSPLDRVAHEQYF
TRBJ2-3 | . | . | TRBV6-5 | TGTGCCAGCAGAACACCAGTGCGCACAGATACGCAGTATTTT | CASRTPVRTDTQYF
TRBJ1-2 | . | . | TRBV29-1 | TGCAGCGTTGAAGAGAACCGGGGGAATGGCTACACCTTC | CSVEENRGNGYTF
TRBJ2-7 | . | . | TRBV7-2 | TGTGCCAGCAGCTCGTGGGCCCGGTTGGGGGAGCAGTACTTC | CASSSWARLGEQYF
TRBJ1-2 | . | TRBD1 | TRBV6-6 | TGTGCCCTAAGGGACAGGGGGCGAGGCTACACCTTC | CALRDRGRGYTF
TRBJ2-7 | . | . | TRBV18 | TGTGCCAGCTCAGCAACAAGCGCCCTCTCCTACGAGCAGTACTTC | CASSATSALSYEQYF
TRBJ2-5 | . | . | TRBV7-3 | TGTGCCAGCAGCTTAATGTTTCAAGAGACCCAGTACTTC | CASSLMFQETQYF
TRBJ1-2 | . | . | TRBV7-2 | TGTGCCAGCAGCCCCTACAGGGCTGGTGGCTACACCTTC | CASSPYRAGGYTF